One and the same sample provided the 11 T cell receptor beta chains below, sequenced in a study of CD4 T cells in relation to SARS-CoV-2 and coronaviruses. Only in-frame clones appear in the TCRdb table, and some are missing; sequencing was by immunoSEQ multiplex PCR. The table includes tens of thousands of clones, roughly four fifths detected once. Antigen specificity for these receptors is unknown. Sequencing was performed on memory CD4+ T cells from PBMCs, cultured in vitro. These receptors came from an adult with COVID-19.

The chain combines TRBV12-3 or TRBV12-4 with TRBJ2-3; D remains ambiguous. The germline V and J ends were trimmed by 8 bases and 5 bases, with 11 bases remaining between them. The CDR3 totals 12 residues. The CDR3: CASGPRRDTQYF. In DNA, the CDR3 is TGTGCCAGCGGCCCACGTCGAGATACGCAGTATTTT.

The genes are TRBV20-1 and TRBJ2-1, with 8 bases matching TRBD2. The V and J ends lost 3 bases and 6 bases, in that order; junction bases with no gene match: 13. This CDR3 has 16 residues. Germline CDR1 reads DFQATT; CDR2 reads SNEGSKA (reference sequence). The CDR3 sequence is CSASNLAGGDSNEQFF. The CDR3 DNA sequence: TGCAGTGCTAGTAATCTGGCGGGAGGAGACTCCAATGAGCAGTTCTTC.

The genes are TRBV5-1 and TRBJ2-1; 16 bases match TRBD2. The V gene end was trimmed by 4 bases and the J gene end by 10 bases; junction bases not matched to a gene: 5. Looked up from germline, CDR1 is SGHRS and CDR2 is YFSETQ. This CDR3 region has 15 residues. The CDR3 sequence: CASSLGLAGGGEQFF. The CDR3, as DNA: TGCGCCAGCAGCCTGGGACTAGCGGGAGGGGGCGAGCAGTTCTTC.

The chain recombines TRBV7-3 with TRBJ2-2, with TRBD1 matching 7 bases. The CDR3 has 13 residues. The V and J ends lost 3 bases and 5 bases, in that order; junction bases with no gene match: 0. Germline V lookup: CDR1 SGHTA, CDR2 FQGTGA. The CDR3 here is CASSLTGTGELFF. CDR3 nucleotide sequence: TGTGCCAGCAGCTTGACAGGGACCGGGGAGCTGTTTTTT.

This clone was detected only a few times. This sequence joins TRBV7-8 and TRBJ1-5; TRBD1 is a possible D gene (5 bases). The CDR3 runs 14 residues. From germline, CDR1 is SGHVS and CDR2 FQNEAQ. The V gene lost 1 base and the J gene lost 7 bases, with 11 bases spanning the gap. CDR3 DNA: TGTGCCAGCAGCTTAGGGGCAGGGCGGCAGCCCCAGCATTTT. It encodes CASSLGAGRQPQHF.

This clone was found once. The chain combines TRBV5-1 with TRBJ2-7; weak D call: TRBD2 (7 bases). V was trimmed by 5 bases and J by 3 bases, leaving 12 bases between them. The CDR3 length is 13 residues. CDR1 is SGHRS and CDR2 is YFSETQ in the germline V gene. The CDR3 nucleotides are TGCGCCAGCAGGGGGGGGGCAAACTACGAGCAGTACTTC. Translated: CASRGGANYEQYF.

This clone has a single count. V gene TRBV7-6 combines with J gene TRBJ2-1, with D possibly being TRBD2 (6 bases). V lost 5 bases and J lost 7, with 18 bases in between. CDR3 length: 15 amino acids. The germline V gene has CDR1 SGHVS and CDR2 FNYEAQ. The CDR3 here is CASSGSMGGWNEQFF. The CDR3 DNA reads as TGTGCCAGCAGCGGATCAATGGGGGGTTGGAATGAGCAGTTCTTC.

The chain recombines TRBV11-2 with TRBJ2-7; D is unresolved. V was cut by 5 bases and J by 3 bases, with 2 bases left in between. Germline V lookup: CDR1 SGHAT, CDR2 FQNNGV. The CDR3 runs 10 residues. The CDR3 reads CASSRYEQYF. In DNA, the CDR3 is TGTGCCAGCAGCCGCTACGAGCAGTACTTC.

The rearrangement links TRBV7-6 to TRBJ2-1; 7 bases match TRBD2. Germline V CDR1 and CDR2: SGHVS, FNYEAQ. J gave up 5 bases and V 3 bases, and 7 bases lay outside the gene matches. The CDR3 totals 15 residues. This CDR3 reads CASSFMASGNNEQFF. The CDR3 coding sequence is TGTGCCAGCAGCTTTATGGCCAGCGGGAACAATGAGCAGTTCTTC. The full variable domain, with the rest looked up from reference TRBV7-6 and TRBJ2-1, is GAGVSQSPRYKVTKRGQDVALRCDPISGHVSLYWYRQALGQGPEFLTYFNYEAQQDKSGLPNDRFSAERPEGSISTLTIQRTEQRDSAMYRCASSFMASGNNEQFFGPGTRLTVL.

This chain links TRBV11-2 with TRBJ2-5; D perhaps matches TRBD2 (6 bases). Germline V gene sequence: CDR1 SGHAT, CDR2 FQNNGV. CDR3 size: 12 residues. The ends were cut back, 8 bases at V and 5 bases at J, with 12 bases in the middle. CDR3 nucleotides: TGTGCCAGCGGTACTGGGAGGGAGACCCAGTACTTC. It encodes CASGTGRETQYF. The entire variable domain, with the rest obtained from reference TRBV11-2 and TRBJ2-5, is as follows: EAGVAQSPRYKIIEKRQSVAFWCNPISGHATLYWYQQILGQGPKLLIQFQNNGVVDDSQLPKDRFSAERLKGVDSTLKIQPAKLEDSAVYLCASGTGRETQYFGPGTRLLVL.

In its sample, this clone was seen once. The chain has TRBV21-1 and TRBJ2-3. TRBV21-1 is deemed a pseudogene. The CDR3 runs 17 residues. In DNA form, the CDR3 reads TGTGCCAGCAGCAATGGCAGGGGGGGAGGGAGCACAGATACGCAGTATTTT. The encoded protein is CASSNGRGGGSTDTQYF.